Listed below are T cell receptor beta chains from one sample, sequenced in a study of tumor-infiltrating lymphocytes in primary liver carcinoma. MiXCR, applied by TCRdb to the multiplex PCR reads, yields one record per CDR3 protein. There are fewer than 250,000 distinct CDR3 sequences in the sample; around three fifths occur only once, and around 7.1% lies in the top ten. The sample was peripheral blood. The receptors shown here come from a woman in her fifties or sixties with primary liver carcinoma and hepatitis B virus infection. Both conserved end residues are part of each CDR3. The D gene is left open where the match is weak. A clone size is listed for some rows: how often the clone was seen (once, few, many), or a class if it is expanded.

J	size	D	V	CDR3	DNA
TRBJ2-1	few	TRBD2	TRBV7-9	CASSLESLAGADEQFF	TGTGCCAGCAGCTTAGAGTCTCTAGCGGGAGCCGATGAGCAGTTCTTC
TRBJ2-6	few	-	TRBV5-4	CASSTGTGLSSGANVLTF	TGTGCCAGCAGCACAGGGACGGGACTGAGCTCTGGGGCCAACGTCCTGACTTTC
TRBJ1-3	-	TRBD1	TRBV12-3/TRBV12-4	CVSTSGGRFGNTIYF	TGTGTCAGCACCTCAGGGGGTCGCTTCGGAAACACCATATATTTT
TRBJ2-7	-	TRBD2	TRBV9	CASSVEGLAGEEQYF	TGTGCCAGCAGCGTAGAGGGACTAGCGGGAGAAGAGCAGTACTTC
TRBJ2-3	once	-	TRBV11-2	CASSLKRQGDTQYF	TGTGCCAGCAGCTTAAAGCGACAAGGGGATACGCAGTATTTT
TRBJ1-3	-	-	TRBV28	CASSSTRFGLKASSGNTIYF	TGTGCCAGCAGTTCGACCCGTTTCGGTCTGAAGGCTAGTTCTGGAAACACCATATATTTT
TRBJ2-1	-	-	TRBV11-3	CASSLELAGVGLGEQFF	TGTGCCAGCAGCTTAGAACTAGCAGGAGTCGGTTTAGGTGAGCAGTTCTTC
TRBJ2-3	-	-	TRBV4-3	CASSQGGASDTQYF	TGCGCCAGCAGCCAGGGGGGTGCATCAGACACGCAGTATTTT
TRBJ2-7	-	TRBD1	TRBV11-2	CASSLVQGAIEQYF	TGTGCCAGCAGTTTAGTTCAGGGGGCAATTGAGCAGTACTTC
TRBJ1-6	many	-	TRBV11-2	CASSLERGGNSPLHF	TGTGCCAGCAGCTTAGAGCGGGGCGGTAATTCACCCCTCCACTTT
TRBJ2-1	many	-	TRBV4-1	CASSQGNEQFF	TGCGCCAGCAGCCAGGGGAATGAGCAGTTCTTC
TRBJ1-4	-	-	TRBV4-1	CACSQDPYRANEKVFF	TGCGCCTGCAGCCAAGATCCCTACAGGGCGAATGAAAAAGTGTTTTTT
TRBJ1-1	many	TRBD1	TRBV29-1	CSVEGGTGGVGTEAFF	TGCAGCGTTGAAGGGGGGACAGGGGGGGTTGGCACTGAAGCTTTCTTT
TRBJ2-3	once	TRBD2	TRBV5-1	CASSLVGAGTSETDTQYF	TGCGCCAGCAGCTTGGTAGGAGCCGGGACTAGCGAGACAGATACGCAGTATTTT
TRBJ2-6	once	-	TRBV6-5	CVSSYQTGSGANLLTF	TGTGTCAGCAGTTACCAGACAGGATCTGGGGCCAACCTCCTGACTTTC
TRBJ2-7	-	TRBD2	TRBV28	CASSPSPAGGYEQYF	TGTGCCAGCAGTCCATCCCCAGCGGGAGGCTACGAGCAGTACTTC
TRBJ2-1	many	TRBD1	TRBV6-2/TRBV6-3	CASSFNSQGRDNEQFF	TGTGCCAGCAGTTTCAACTCACAGGGGCGCGACAATGAGCAGTTCTTC
TRBJ1-5	many	-	TRBV6-5	CASSYSGGRGQPQHF	TGTGCCAGCAGTTACTCGGGGGGGCGCGGTCAGCCCCAGCATTTT
TRBJ1-2	-	-	TRBV11-2	CASSLGRRGYGYTF	TGTGCCAGCAGCTTAGGTAGGCGGGGCTATGGCTACACCTTT
TRBJ2-5	many	TRBD2	TRBV6-2/TRBV6-3	CASSRGLAGVGETQYF	TGTGCCAGCAGCCGGGGACTAGCGGGAGTAGGAGAGACCCAGTACTTC
TRBJ1-1	-	-	TRBV11-2	CASSPHQHRHLRFWGYGTFF	-
TRBJ2-1	-	-	TRBV4-1	CASNESAYNEQFF	TGCGCCAGCAATGAGTCTGCTTACAATGAGCAGTTCTTC
TRBJ1-4	many	TRBD1	TRBV11-3	CASSRTGQGLNEKLFF	TGTGCCAGCAGCCGAACAGGACAGGGCCTTAATGAAAAACTGTTTTTT
TRBJ2-1	-	TRBD2	TRBV29-1	CSSMGLAGGVSYIEQFF	TGCAGCAGCATGGGACTAGCGGGAGGGGTTTCCTACATTGAGCAATTCTTC
TRBJ2-1	many	-	TRBV29-1	CSVGYEQFF	TGCAGCGTTGGGTATGAGCAGTTCTTC